This entry is about one TCR beta chain. This specimen belongs to a study of blood T cell repertoires in COVID-19. At the level of the study: T cells, B-cell-depleted T cells, or PBMCs supplied cDNA or gDNA.

Repertoires were generated with immunoSEQ multiplex PCR, while TCRdb's copy carries only in-frame clones and drops some. The data show 70,000 to 85,000 clones, 86% seen once. The sequence was collected from a woman aged 80 or over in a cohort sampled during active or convalescent COVID-19. The specimen sequenced was peripheral blood.

DNA for the CDR3: TGTGCCAGCAGCCAAGAGGGGCTAGCGGCAGATACGCAGTATTTT. Protein sequence: CASSQEGLAADTQYF. The rearrangement uses TRBV3-1 (or the pseudogene TRBV3-2) and TRBJ2-3, with TRBD2 matching 7 bases. There are 15 residues in the CDR3. CDR1 and CDR2 from the germline V gene are LGHDT and YNNKEL (reference sequence). V lost 0 bases and J lost 4; bases outside the gene matches: 4.